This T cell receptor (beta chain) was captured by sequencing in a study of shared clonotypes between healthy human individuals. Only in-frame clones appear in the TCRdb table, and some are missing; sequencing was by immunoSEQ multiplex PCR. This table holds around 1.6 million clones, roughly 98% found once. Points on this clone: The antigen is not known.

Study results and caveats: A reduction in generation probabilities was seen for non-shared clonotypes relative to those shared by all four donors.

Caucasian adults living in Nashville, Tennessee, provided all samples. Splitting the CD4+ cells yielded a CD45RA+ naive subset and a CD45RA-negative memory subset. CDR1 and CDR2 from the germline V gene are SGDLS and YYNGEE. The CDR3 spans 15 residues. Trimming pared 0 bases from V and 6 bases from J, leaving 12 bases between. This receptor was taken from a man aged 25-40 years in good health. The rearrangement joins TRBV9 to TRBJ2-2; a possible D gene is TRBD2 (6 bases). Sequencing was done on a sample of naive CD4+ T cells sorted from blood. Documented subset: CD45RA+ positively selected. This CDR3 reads CASSVVAGRAGELFF. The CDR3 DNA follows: TGTGCCAGCAGCGTAGTGGCGGGAAGGGCCGGGGAGCTGTTTTTT.